Below are 31 T cell receptor beta chains sequenced from a single sample in a study of cytomegalovirus exposure and HLA in healthy donors. Primers for the PCR totalled 60 Vbeta and 13 Jbeta. The protocol was immunoSEQ multiplex PCR, while the TCRdb copy is restricted to in-frame clones and leaves out a portion. The sample holds some 150,000 clones, around 78% seen once. The sequenced sample consisted of PBMCs. The source of these receptors is a middle-aged man in good health and CMV-seropositive.

The V gene is TRBV6-4, the J gene TRBJ2-3, with unresolved D. CDR1 and CDR2 (germline): MRHNA, SNTAGT. Trimming removed 6 bases from V and 2 bases from J, with 9 bases in between. The CDR3 is made up of 13 amino acids. In DNA, the CDR3 is TGTGCCAGCAGCGCGAAAGACACAGATACGCAGTATTTT. Its translation: CASSAKDTDTQYF.

This clone was picked up one time. The chain joins TRBV5-6 to TRBJ2-2; TRBD2 aligns across 8 bases. Germline CDR1 reads SGHDT; CDR2 reads YYEEEE. CDR3 size: 16 residues. The trim removed 4 bases at V and 0 bases at J, leaving 5 bases unmatched. CDR3 region: CASSLRLAPNTGELFF. CDR3 DNA sequence: TGTGCCAGCAGCCTTAGACTAGCGCCGAACACCGGGGAGCTGTTTTTT.

The chain couples TRBV6-5 to TRBJ2-5, with 9 bases matching TRBD1. This CDR3 region has 15 residues. Looked up from germline, CDR1 is MNHEY and CDR2 is SVGAGI. With V trimmed by 8 bases and J by 2 bases, 9 bases remained unmatched. The CDR3 sequence is CASRVLTGGQETQYF. The CDR3 bases are TGTGCCAGCCGTGTACTGACAGGGGGACAAGAGACCCAGTACTTC.

As for this clone: One junction end disagrees with the germline gene, perhaps due to a read error. The chain combines TRBV7-9 with TRBJ1-2; D possibly corresponds to TRBD1 (5 bases). CDR1 and CDR2 (germline): SEHNR, FQNEAQ (reference sequence). This CDR3 contains 14 residues. CDR3 bases: TGTTCCAGCAGCGTCAGGGACTTTGACTATGGCTACACCTTC. This gives the protein CSSSVRDFDYGYTF.

The chain links TRBV7-8 to TRBJ2-5; TRBD2 might be the D (6 bases). The J call may be wrong; the DNA end is better matched by TRBJ2-7. This CDR3 has 14 residues. CDR1 and CDR2 (germline): SGHVS, FQNEAQ. The CDR3, as DNA: TGTGCCAGCAGCCAATGGGACTCGGCCTACGAGCAGTACTTC. Amino acids: CASSQWDSAYEQYF.

The J gene is TRBJ2-1, the V gene TRBV29-1; 8 nucleotides match TRBD1. V was pared by 5 bases and J by 4 bases, with 10 bases of the junction left unmatched. The CDR3 contains 15 residues. In germline, CDR1 is SQVTM, CDR2 ANQGSEA. The CDR3 region has the DNA TGCAGCGTTCGTCCCAGGGGGACAGGTTACAATGAGCAGTTCTTC. This translates into CSVRPRGTGYNEQFF.

The gene calls are TRBV5-6 and TRBJ2-2; TRBD2 aligns across 10 bases. This CDR3 is 15 amino acids long. Germline V lookup: CDR1 SGHDT, CDR2 YYEEEE. V lost 5 bases and J lost 5; bases outside the gene matches: 6. The CDR3 bases are TGTGCCAGCAGTTCAAGCGGGAGGGGAACCGGGGAGCTGTTTTTT. It is translated as CASSSSGRGTGELFF.

The gene calls are TRBV27 and TRBJ2-3, with TRBD2 identical over 10 bases. The CDR3 is 13 residues long. The trim removed 6 bases at V and 5 bases at J, leaving 2 bases unmatched. From germline, CDR1 is MNHEY and CDR2 SMNVEV (reference sequence). The CDR3 is CASRLAGRDTQYF. The CDR3 bases are TGTGCCAGCAGACTAGCGGGACGAGATACGCAGTATTTT.

The rearrangement links TRBV7-2 to TRBJ1-4; the D gene is possibly TRBD1 (5 bases). CDR3 length: 16 residues. Germline V gene lookup returns CDR1 SGHTA and CDR2 FQGNSA. Trimming pared 5 bases from V and 3 bases from J, leaving 16 bases between. The CDR3: CASSPRLSGPNEKLFF. CDR3 bases: TGTGCCAGCAGCCCGCGTTTGTCAGGGCCTAATGAAAAACTGTTTTTT.

This sequence joins TRBV28 and TRBJ2-7; TRBD1 matches 8 bases. The CDR3 runs 15 residues. Germline V lookup: CDR1 MDHEN, CDR2 SYDVKM. Germline trimming cut 6 bases from V and 7 bases from J; bases unmatched to any gene: 14. The CDR3, as DNA: TGTGCCAGCAGCGAAATCTGGACAGGGCGGGCGGAGCAGTACTTC. Its protein is CASSEIWTGRAEQYF.

This chain links TRBV19 with TRBJ2-2; no definite D call. The germline V and J ends were trimmed by 3 bases and 6 bases, with 11 bases remaining between them. This CDR3 is built from 14 residues. Germline lookup yields CDR1 LNHDA and CDR2 SQIVND (reference sequence). CDR3 nucleotide sequence: TGTGCCAGTAGTATCCCTTCGGTGGCCGGGGAGCTGTTTTTT. Protein sequence: CASSIPSVAGELFF.

V and J are TRBV7-6 and TRBJ1-4; D is ambiguous. Trimming left V 5 bases short and J 0 bases short, with 16 bases between. There are 17 residues in the CDR3. CDR1 and CDR2 (germline): SGHVS, FNYEAQ. CDR3 nucleotide sequence: TGTGCCAGCAGCCGATCCTTCTTCAGGACAACTAATGAAAAACTGTTTTTT. Its translation: CASSRSFFRTTNEKLFF.

CDR3 region: CASSGGAAGGLTDTQYF. The CDR3, as DNA: TGTGCCAGCAGTGGCGGGGCAGCGGGAGGACTCACAGATACGCAGTATTTT. The rearrangement uses TRBV9 and TRBJ2-3; 9 nucleotides line up with TRBD2. J was trimmed by 2 bases and V by 5 bases; bases with no gene match: 12. The germline V gene encodes CDR1 SGDLS and CDR2 YYNGEE. The CDR3 has 17 residues. The full variable domain, completed using reference TRBV9 and TRBJ2-3, is DSGVTQTPKHLITATGQRVTLRCSPRSGDLSVYWYQQSLDQGLQFLIQYYNGEERAKGNILERFSAQQFPDLHSELNLSSLELGDSALYFCASSGGAAGGLTDTQYFGPGTRLTVL.

This clone was picked up a small number of times. The gene calls are TRBV5-4 and TRBJ1-2; TRBD1 might be the D (6 bases). V lost 3 bases to trimming and J lost 1 base, with 19 bases between them. Germline CDR1 reads SGHNT; CDR2 reads YYREEE (reference sequence). CDR3 length: 17 residues. CDR3 in DNA: TGTGCCAGCAGCTCTTGGTCCAGGACAGATAATAACTATGGCTACACCTTC. Translating it yields CASSSWSRTDNNYGYTF. Drawing the rest from reference TRBV5-4 and TRBJ1-2, the complete variable domain is ETGVTQSPTHLIKTRGQQVTLRCSSQSGHNTVSWYQQALGQGPQFIFQYYREEENGRGNFPPRFSGLQFPNYSSELNVNALELDDSALYLCASSSWSRTDNNYGYTFGSGTRLTVV.

The gene calls are TRBV18 and TRBJ2-2; D is unresolved. The germline CDR1 and CDR2 sequences are KGHSH and LQKENI. The CDR3 loop spans 15 amino acids. V was shortened by 3 bases and J by 2 bases, with 10 bases between the two germline ends. Here the CDR3 DNA reads TGTGCCAGCTCACCGGTGGGCACAAACACCGGGGAGCTGTTTTTT. This codes for CASSPVGTNTGELFF.

The chain recombines TRBV7-2 with TRBJ1-1; 8 nucleotides align to TRBD1. The ends lost 5 bases at V and 0 bases at J; junction bases unmatched: 11. The CDR3 spans 17 residues. The germline V gene encodes CDR1 SGHTA and CDR2 FQGNSA. The CDR3, as DNA: TGTGCCAGCAGCGGACGGACAGGGCTTTTTTTGAACACTGAAGCTTTCTTT. Protein sequence: CASSGRTGLFLNTEAFF.

This chain uses TRBV27 with TRBJ2-1; 12 bases line up with TRBD2. V shed 5 bases, J shed 7 bases, and the junction held 6 bases outside the gene matches. Looked up from germline, CDR1 is MNHEY and CDR2 is SMNVEV (reference sequence). The length of the CDR3 is 15 residues. The CDR3 region is CASSPPGLAGNEQFF. CDR3 bases: TGTGCCAGCAGTCCACCCGGACTAGCGGGAAATGAGCAGTTCTTC.

The CDR3: CASSLGDGTSLIAGGRADTQYF. The DNA of the CDR3 is TGTGCCAGCAGCTTAGGGGACGGTACCTCTTTAATAGCCGGGGGGAGGGCAGATACGCAGTATTTT. The chain is built from TRBV7-7 and TRBJ2-3; the match to TRBD2 covers 7 bases. This CDR3 is 22 amino acids long. Germline V lookup: CDR1 SSHAT, CDR2 FNYEAQ (reference sequence). The J segment lost 4 bases and the V segment lost 1 base, leaving 26 bases of the junction unmatched.

This clone was seen a handful of times. The chain carries TRBV27 and TRBJ1-2, with TRBD1 identical over 10 bases. CDR3 length equals 16 residues. J was trimmed by 6 bases and V by 8 bases; bases with no gene match: 15. The V gene's germline CDR1 is MNHEY and CDR2 SMNVEV (reference sequence). The CDR3 nucleotides are TGTGCCAGCGACGGGACAGGGGATGGCCCTTATAATGGCTACACCTTC. As protein: CASDGTGDGPYNGYTF.

V usage is TRBV5-6 and J usage is TRBJ2-1; 10 positions agree with TRBD2. The V gene end was trimmed by 1 base and the J gene end by 0 bases; junction bases not matched to a gene: 1. This CDR3 spans 16 amino acids. Per the germline V gene, CDR1 is SGHDT and CDR2 is YYEEEE. The CDR3 loop reads CASSLPSGSSYNEQFF. DNA of the CDR3: TGTGCCAGCAGCTTGCCTAGCGGGAGCTCCTACAATGAGCAGTTCTTC.

The V gene is TRBV6-1, the J gene TRBJ2-3; 11 bases match TRBD1. This CDR3 comprises 15 residues. Germline V gene lookup returns CDR1 MNHNS and CDR2 SASEGT. V was clipped by 6 bases and J by 4 bases; unmatched bases: 6. CDR3 protein: CASRSPGQGADTQYF. CDR3 DNA: TGTGCCAGCAGGAGCCCGGGACAGGGGGCAGATACGCAGTATTTT.

This clone showed up just once. The chain employs TRBV29-1 and TRBJ1-4; TRBD1 might be the D (6 bases). With 7 bases removed from V and 7 bases from J, the gap between germline ends came to 13 bases. Germline loops: CDR1 SQVTM, CDR2 ANQGSEA. The CDR3 sequence is 12 residues long. CDR3 in DNA: TGCAGCGCACAGGGCTCGGGTGAAAAACTGTTTTTT. Its protein product is CSAQGSGEKLFF.

The J gene is TRBJ2-7, the V gene TRBV9; perhaps TRBD2 as D (6 bases). V was trimmed by 1 base and J by 4 bases, leaving 15 bases between them. Looked up from germline, CDR1 is SGDLS and CDR2 is YYNGEE. There are 15 residues in the CDR3. The CDR3 nucleotides are TGTGCCAGCAGCGTATCCGGGGACTCCAGTTACGAGCAGTACTTC. Translation gives CASSVSGDSSYEQYF.

The chain employs TRBV7-6 and TRBJ2-5; the D gene is possibly TRBD1 (6 bases). Germline assignment: CDR1 SGHVS and CDR2 FNYEAQ. The CDR3 runs to 14 residues. The germline V and J ends were trimmed by 5 bases and 3 bases, with 13 bases remaining between them. CDR3 in DNA: TGTGCCAGCAGCGCACAGGGTGGGGAAGAGACCCAGTACTTC. This sequence encodes CASSAQGGEETQYF. The full variable domain, completed using reference TRBV7-6 and TRBJ2-5, is GAGVSQSPRYKVTKRGQDVALRCDPISGHVSLYWYRQALGQGPEFLTYFNYEAQQDKSGLPNDRFSAERPEGSISTLTIQRTEQRDSAMYRCASSAQGGEETQYFGPGTRLLVL.

This clone is a singleton in its sample. This rearrangement joins TRBV4-3 to TRBJ2-2; a possible D gene is TRBD2 (5 bases). This CDR3 contains 14 residues. V was clipped by 0 bases and J by 7 bases, with 9 bases between them. CDR1 is LGHNA and CDR2 is YSLEER in the germline V gene. The CDR3 reads CASSQDGVGGELFF. CDR3 sequence (DNA): TGCGCCAGCAGCCAAGACGGGGTGGGCGGGGAGCTGTTTTTT.

This clone was counted between two and nine times. The chain joins TRBV19 to TRBJ2-3, with 7 bases matching TRBD2. The length of the CDR3 is 14 residues. After removal of 7 bases from V and 3 bases from J, the junction contained 7 bases not matched to a gene. The germline CDR1 and CDR2 sequences are LNHDA and SQIVND (reference sequence). CDR3: CASTAGAGTDTQYF. CDR3 DNA sequence: TGTGCCAGTACTGCGGGAGCGGGTACAGATACGCAGTATTTT.

The chain uses TRBV4-1 and TRBJ2-2; TRBD1 agrees at 8 bases. CDR1 MGHRA and CDR2 YSYEKL come from the germline V gene. V was clipped by 1 base and J by 6 bases; unmatched bases: 1. CDR3 length equals 14 residues. The CDR3 protein is CASSQVQGAGELFF. The CDR3 region has the DNA TGCGCCAGCAGCCAAGTACAGGGGGCCGGGGAGCTGTTTTTT.

The chain recombines TRBV19 with TRBJ1-1; the D gene is possibly TRBD1 (5 bases). The CDR3 loop spans 13 amino acids. CDR1 LNHDA and CDR2 SQIVND come from the germline V gene (reference sequence). The ends were cut back, 5 bases at V and 2 bases at J, with 9 bases in the middle. CDR3 DNA sequence: TGTGCCAGTAGTCTGGGGCTAAACACTGAAGCTTTCTTT. Its protein is CASSLGLNTEAFF.

The CDR3 bases are TGCGCCAGCAGCCCGGGACTAGTAACCTACAATGAGCAGTTCTTC. It codes for CASSPGLVTYNEQFF. This rearrangement joins TRBV4-1 to TRBJ2-1; 8 bases fit TRBD2. The germline CDR1 and CDR2 sequences are MGHRA and YSYEKL. J was trimmed by 2 bases and V by 4 bases; bases with no gene match: 4. The CDR3 spans 15 residues.

The V call is TRBV11-3, the J call TRBJ2-7; 9 nucleotides line up with TRBD1. Germline values: CDR1 SGHNT, CDR2 YENEEA. This CDR3 has 14 residues. The trim removed 4 bases at V and 6 bases at J, leaving 7 bases unmatched. CDR3 loop: CASSWGQGSAEQYF. As DNA, the CDR3 is TGTGCCAGCAGCTGGGGACAGGGAAGCGCCGAGCAGTACTTC.

The chain employs TRBV18 and TRBJ2-1; D is ambiguous. CDR1 is KGHSH, CDR2 LQKENI, per germline. The CDR3 is 19 amino acids. Trimming left V 0 bases short and J 6 bases short, with 24 bases between. As DNA, the CDR3 is TGTGCCAGCTCACCACCGATGACACCCCTGTCCAAGTTTATCAATGAGCAGTTCTTC. This gives the protein CASSPPMTPLSKFINEQFF.